Following are 5 T cell receptor beta chains from one sample sequenced in a study of blood T cell repertoires in COVID-19. Profiled with immunoSEQ multiplex PCR; TCRdb holds only in-frame clones, not every one. The repertoire holds fewer than 400,000 clones, with under 90% as singletons. Material for sequencing was peripheral blood. Every receptor here comes from a woman in her 30s with COVID-19, enrolled during active disease.

V gene TRBV29-1 combines with J gene TRBJ2-5, with a tentative D call TRBD2 (5 bases). V lost 5 bases to trimming and J lost 5 bases, with 9 bases between them. Per germline, CDR1 SQVTM and CDR2 ANQGSEA. CDR3 length: 11 residues. The CDR3 DNA reads TGCAGCGTTTTTCGCGGGGAGACCCAGTACTTC. This encodes CSVFRGETQYF.

The V call is TRBV30, the J call TRBJ2-1, with 14 bases that match TRBD2. In germline, CDR1 is GTSNPN, CDR2 SVGIG (reference sequence). V trimming: 3 bases; J trimming: 7 bases; junction bases outside the gene matches: 2. The CDR3 has 14 amino acids. The CDR3 protein is CAWRTSGRANEQFF. The CDR3 DNA reads as TGTGCCTGGAGGACTAGCGGGAGGGCAAATGAGCAGTTCTTC.

This chain joins TRBV7-2 and TRBJ2-1; TRBD2 matches at 7 bases. V was clipped by 4 bases and J by 0 bases; unmatched bases: 3. The CDR3 extends over 15 amino acids. Germline CDR1 SGHTA, CDR2 FQGNSA. CDR3 bases: TGTGCCAGCAGCTCCCTAGCGGACTCCTACAATGAGCAGTTCTTC. Translated, it gives CASSSLADSYNEQFF.

This clone showed up just a few times. The chain combines TRBV30 with TRBJ1-1; TRBD1 agrees at 7 bases. The CDR3 consists of 13 residues. The germline V gene has CDR1 GTSNPN and CDR2 SVGIG (reference sequence). J was trimmed by 6 bases and V by 0 bases; bases with no gene match: 4. CDR3: CAWSVKGAAEAFF. In DNA form, the CDR3 reads TGTGCCTGGAGTGTTAAGGGGGCCGCTGAAGCTTTCTTT.

This rearrangement joins TRBV5-5 to TRBJ1-5, with 10 bases matching TRBD1. This CDR3 has 15 amino acids. The trim removed 4 bases at V and 7 bases at J, leaving 8 bases unmatched. CDR1 and CDR2 (germline): SGHKS, YYEKEE (reference sequence). CDR3 sequence (DNA): TGTGCCAGCAGCCCGACCGGACAGGGGGTACAGCCCCAGCATTTT. This codes for CASSPTGQGVQPQHF.